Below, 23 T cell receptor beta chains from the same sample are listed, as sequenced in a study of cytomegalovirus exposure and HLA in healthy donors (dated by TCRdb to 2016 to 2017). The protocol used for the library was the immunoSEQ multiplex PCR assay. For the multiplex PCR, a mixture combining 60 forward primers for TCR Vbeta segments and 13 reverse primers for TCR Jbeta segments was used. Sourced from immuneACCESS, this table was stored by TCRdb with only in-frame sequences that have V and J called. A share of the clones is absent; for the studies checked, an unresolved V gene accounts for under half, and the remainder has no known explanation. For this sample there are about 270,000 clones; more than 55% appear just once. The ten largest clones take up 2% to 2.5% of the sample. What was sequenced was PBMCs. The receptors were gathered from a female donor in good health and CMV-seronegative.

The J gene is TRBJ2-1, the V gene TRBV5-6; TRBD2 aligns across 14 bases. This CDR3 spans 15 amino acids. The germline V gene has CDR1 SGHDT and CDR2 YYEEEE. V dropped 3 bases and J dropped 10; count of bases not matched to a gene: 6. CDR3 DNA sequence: TGTGCCAGCAGCTCGGGACTAGCGGGAGTCAGGGAGCAGTTCTTC. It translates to CASSSGLAGVREQFF.

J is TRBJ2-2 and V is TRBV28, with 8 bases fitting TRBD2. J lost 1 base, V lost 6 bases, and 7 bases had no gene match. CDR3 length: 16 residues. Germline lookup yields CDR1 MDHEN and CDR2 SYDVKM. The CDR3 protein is CASSRTSGGNTGELFF. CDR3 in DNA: TGTGCCAGCAGCCGAACTAGCGGAGGGAACACCGGGGAGCTGTTTTTT.

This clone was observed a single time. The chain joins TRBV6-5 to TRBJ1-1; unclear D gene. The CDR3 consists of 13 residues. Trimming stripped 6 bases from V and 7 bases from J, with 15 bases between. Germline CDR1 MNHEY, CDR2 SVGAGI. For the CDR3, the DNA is TGTGCCAGCAGCTCGAGACTTTTTGGTGAAGCTTTCTTT. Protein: CASSSRLFGEAFF.

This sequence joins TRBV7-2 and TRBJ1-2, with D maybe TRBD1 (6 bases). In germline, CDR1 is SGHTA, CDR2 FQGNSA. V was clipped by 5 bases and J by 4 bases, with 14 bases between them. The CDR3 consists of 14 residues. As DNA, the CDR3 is TGTGCCAGCAGCCCCCTGACAGGTACCTATGGCTACACCTTC. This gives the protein CASSPLTGTYGYTF. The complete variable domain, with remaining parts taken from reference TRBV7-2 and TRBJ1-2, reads GAGVSQSPSNKVTEKGKDVELRCDPISGHTALYWYRQSLGQGLEFLIYFQGNSAPDKSGLPSDRFSAERTGGSVSTLTIQRTQQEDSAVYLCASSPLTGTYGYTFGSGTRLTVV.

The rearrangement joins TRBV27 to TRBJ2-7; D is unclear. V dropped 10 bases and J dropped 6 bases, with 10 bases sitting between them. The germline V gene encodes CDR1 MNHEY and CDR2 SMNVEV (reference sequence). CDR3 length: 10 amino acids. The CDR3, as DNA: TGTGCCACAAGGAGCCCCGAGCAGTACTTC. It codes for CATRSPEQYF.

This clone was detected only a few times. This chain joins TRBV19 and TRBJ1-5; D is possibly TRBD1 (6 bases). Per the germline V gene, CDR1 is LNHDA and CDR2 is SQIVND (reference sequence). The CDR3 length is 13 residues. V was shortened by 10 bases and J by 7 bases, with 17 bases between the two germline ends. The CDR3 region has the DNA TGTGCCACCTCTCGGCAGGGGCCACAGCCCCAGCATTTT. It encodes CATSRQGPQPQHF.

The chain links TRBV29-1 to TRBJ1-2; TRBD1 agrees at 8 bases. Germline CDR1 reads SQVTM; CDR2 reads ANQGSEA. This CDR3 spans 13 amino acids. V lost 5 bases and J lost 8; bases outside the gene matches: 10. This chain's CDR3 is CSVYDRGSWGYTF. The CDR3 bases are TGCAGCGTTTACGACAGGGGCTCGTGGGGCTACACCTTC.

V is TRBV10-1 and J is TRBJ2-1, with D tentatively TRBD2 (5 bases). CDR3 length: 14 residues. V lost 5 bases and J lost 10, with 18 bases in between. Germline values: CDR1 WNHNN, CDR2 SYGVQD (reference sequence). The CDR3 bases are TGCGCCAGCAGTAAACGAGGTGGCCGCGGGGAGCAGTTCTTC. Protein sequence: CASSKRGGRGEQFF.

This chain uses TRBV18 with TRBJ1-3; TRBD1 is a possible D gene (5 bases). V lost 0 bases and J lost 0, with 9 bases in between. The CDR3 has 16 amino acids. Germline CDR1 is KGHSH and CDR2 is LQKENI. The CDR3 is CASSPPQVSSGNTIYF. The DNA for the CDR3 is TGTGCCAGCTCACCACCACAGGTCTCCTCTGGAAACACCATATATTTT.

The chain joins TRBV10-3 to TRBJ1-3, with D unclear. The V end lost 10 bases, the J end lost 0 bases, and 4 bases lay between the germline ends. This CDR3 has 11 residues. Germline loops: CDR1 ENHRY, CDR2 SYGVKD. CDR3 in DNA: TGTGCCACCGGCTCTGGAAACACCATATATTTT. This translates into CATGSGNTIYF.

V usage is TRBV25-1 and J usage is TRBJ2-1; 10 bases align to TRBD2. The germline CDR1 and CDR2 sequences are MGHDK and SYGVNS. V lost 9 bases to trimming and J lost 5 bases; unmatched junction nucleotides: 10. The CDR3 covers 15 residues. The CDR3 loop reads CASSLFLAGDNEQFF. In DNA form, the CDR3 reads TGTGCCAGTTCCCTATTCCTAGCGGGAGACAATGAGCAGTTCTTC.

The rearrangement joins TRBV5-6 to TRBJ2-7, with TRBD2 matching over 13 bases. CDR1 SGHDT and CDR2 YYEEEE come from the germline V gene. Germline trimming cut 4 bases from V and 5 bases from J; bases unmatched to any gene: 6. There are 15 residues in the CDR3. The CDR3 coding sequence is TGTGCCAGCAGCCCCACTAGCGGGAGGGCCGACGAGCAGTACTTC. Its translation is CASSPTSGRADEQYF.

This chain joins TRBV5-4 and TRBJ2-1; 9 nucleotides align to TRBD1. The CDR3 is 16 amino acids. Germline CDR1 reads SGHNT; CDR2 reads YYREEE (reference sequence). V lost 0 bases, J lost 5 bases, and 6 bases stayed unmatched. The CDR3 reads CASSLGGQGRDNEQFF. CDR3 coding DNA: TGTGCCAGCAGCTTGGGGGGACAGGGTCGAGACAATGAGCAGTTCTTC.

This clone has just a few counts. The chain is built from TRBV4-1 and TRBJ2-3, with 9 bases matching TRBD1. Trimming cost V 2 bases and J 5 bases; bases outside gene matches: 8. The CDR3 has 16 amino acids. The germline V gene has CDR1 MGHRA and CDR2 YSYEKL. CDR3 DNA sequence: TGCGCCAGCAGCCAATTTTGGGGACAGGGAGTAGATACGCAGTATTTT. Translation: CASSQFWGQGVDTQYF.

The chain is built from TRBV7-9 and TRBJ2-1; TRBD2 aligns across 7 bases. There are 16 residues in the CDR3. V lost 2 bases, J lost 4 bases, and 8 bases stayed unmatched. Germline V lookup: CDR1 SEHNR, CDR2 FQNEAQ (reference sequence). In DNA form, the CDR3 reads TGTGCCAGCAGCTTAAGGGGCGGCGGGGGATACAATGAGCAGTTCTTC. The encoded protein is CASSLRGGGGYNEQFF.

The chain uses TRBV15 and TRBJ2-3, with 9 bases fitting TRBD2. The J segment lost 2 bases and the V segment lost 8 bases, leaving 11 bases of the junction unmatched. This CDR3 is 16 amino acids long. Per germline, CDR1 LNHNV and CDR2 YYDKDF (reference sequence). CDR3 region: CATVAGVGTLTDTQYF. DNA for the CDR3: TGTGCCACCGTAGCGGGGGTCGGGACCCTCACAGATACGCAGTATTTT.

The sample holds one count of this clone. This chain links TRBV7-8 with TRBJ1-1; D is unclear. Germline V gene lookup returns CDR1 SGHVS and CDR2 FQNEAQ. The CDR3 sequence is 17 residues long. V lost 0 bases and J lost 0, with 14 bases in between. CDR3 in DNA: TGTGCCAGCAGCTTAGCGGGCGCTAACTTCATGAACACTGAAGCTTTCTTT. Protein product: CASSLAGANFMNTEAFF.

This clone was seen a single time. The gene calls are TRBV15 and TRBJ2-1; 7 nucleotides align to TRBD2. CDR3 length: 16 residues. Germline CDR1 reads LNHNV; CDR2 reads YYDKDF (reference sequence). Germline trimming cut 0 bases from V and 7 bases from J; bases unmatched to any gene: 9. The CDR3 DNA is TGTGCCACCAGCAGAGATCTTGCGGGAGTAATAAATGAGCAGTTCTTC. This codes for CATSRDLAGVINEQFF.

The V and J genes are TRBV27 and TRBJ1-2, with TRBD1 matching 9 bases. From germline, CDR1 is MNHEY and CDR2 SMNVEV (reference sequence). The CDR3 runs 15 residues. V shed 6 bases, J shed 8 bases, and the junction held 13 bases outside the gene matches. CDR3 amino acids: CASRNTGGDLRGYTF. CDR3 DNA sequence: TGTGCCAGCAGAAATACAGGGGGCGATTTAAGAGGCTACACCTTC.

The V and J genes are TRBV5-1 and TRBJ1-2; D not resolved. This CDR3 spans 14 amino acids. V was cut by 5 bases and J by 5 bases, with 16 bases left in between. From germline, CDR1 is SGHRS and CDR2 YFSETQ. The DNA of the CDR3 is TGCGCCAGCAGTTGGACGGGGATTGCGTATGGCTACACCTTC. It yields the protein CASSWTGIAYGYTF.

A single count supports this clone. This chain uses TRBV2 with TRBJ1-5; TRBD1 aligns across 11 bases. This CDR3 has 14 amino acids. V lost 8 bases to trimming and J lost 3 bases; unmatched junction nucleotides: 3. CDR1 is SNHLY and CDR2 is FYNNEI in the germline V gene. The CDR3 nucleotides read TGTGCCAGCGGGGACAGGGGGAACAATCAGCCCCAGCATTTT. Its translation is CASGDRGNNQPQHF.

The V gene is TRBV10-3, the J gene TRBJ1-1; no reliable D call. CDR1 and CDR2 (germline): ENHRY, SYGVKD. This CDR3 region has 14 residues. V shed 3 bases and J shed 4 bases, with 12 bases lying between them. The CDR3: CAISDHPMSTEAFF. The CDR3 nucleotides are TGTGCCATCAGTGACCACCCTATGAGCACTGAAGCTTTCTTT.

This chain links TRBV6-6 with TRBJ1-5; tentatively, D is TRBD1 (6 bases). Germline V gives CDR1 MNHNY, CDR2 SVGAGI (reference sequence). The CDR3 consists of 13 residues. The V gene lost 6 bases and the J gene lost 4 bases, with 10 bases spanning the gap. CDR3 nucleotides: TGTGCCAGCAGCTTCACAGGGAATCAGCCCCAGCATTTT. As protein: CASSFTGNQPQHF.